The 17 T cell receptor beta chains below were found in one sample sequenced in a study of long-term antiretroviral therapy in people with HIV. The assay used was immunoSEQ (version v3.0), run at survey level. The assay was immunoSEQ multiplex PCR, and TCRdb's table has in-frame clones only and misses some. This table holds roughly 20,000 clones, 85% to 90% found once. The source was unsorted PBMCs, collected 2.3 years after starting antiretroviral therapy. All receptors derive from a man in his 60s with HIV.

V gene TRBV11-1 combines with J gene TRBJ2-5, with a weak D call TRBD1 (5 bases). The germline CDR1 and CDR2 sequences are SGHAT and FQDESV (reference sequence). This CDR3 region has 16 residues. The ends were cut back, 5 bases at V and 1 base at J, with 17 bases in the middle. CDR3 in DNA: TGTGCCAGCAGCCCAACAGGCTACAGCTCCCAAGAGACCCAGTACTTC. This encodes CASSPTGYSSQETQYF. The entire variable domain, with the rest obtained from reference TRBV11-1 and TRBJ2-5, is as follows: EAEVAQSPRYKITEKSQAVAFWCDPISGHATLYWYRQILGQGPELLVQFQDESVVDDSQLPKDRFSAERLKGVDSTLKIQPAELGDSAMYLCASSPTGYSSQETQYFGPGTRLLVL.

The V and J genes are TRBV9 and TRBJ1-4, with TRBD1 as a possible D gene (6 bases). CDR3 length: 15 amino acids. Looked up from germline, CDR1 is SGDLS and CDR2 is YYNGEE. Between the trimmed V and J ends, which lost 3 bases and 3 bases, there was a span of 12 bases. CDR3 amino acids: CASSAGVLANEKLFF. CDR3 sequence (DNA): TGTGCCAGCAGCGCAGGGGTGCTAGCTAATGAAAAACTGTTTTTT. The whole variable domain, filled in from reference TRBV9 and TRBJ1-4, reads DSGVTQTPKHLITATGQRVTLRCSPRSGDLSVYWYQQSLDQGLQFLIQYYNGEERAKGNILERFSAQQFPDLHSELNLSSLELGDSALYFCASSAGVLANEKLFFGSGTQLSVL.

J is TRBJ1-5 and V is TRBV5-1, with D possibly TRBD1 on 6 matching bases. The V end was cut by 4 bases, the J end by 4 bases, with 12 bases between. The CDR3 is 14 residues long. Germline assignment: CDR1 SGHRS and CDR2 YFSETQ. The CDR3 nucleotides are TGCGCCAGCAGCCCGGGGACACGAAATCAGCCCCAGCATTTT. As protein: CASSPGTRNQPQHF.

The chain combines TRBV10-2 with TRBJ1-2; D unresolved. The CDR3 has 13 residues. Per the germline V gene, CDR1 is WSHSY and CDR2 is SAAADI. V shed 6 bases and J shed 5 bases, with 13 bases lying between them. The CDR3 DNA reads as TGCGCCAGCAGCAAGGGCGCCGGTTATGGCTACACCTTC. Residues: CASSKGAGYGYTF.

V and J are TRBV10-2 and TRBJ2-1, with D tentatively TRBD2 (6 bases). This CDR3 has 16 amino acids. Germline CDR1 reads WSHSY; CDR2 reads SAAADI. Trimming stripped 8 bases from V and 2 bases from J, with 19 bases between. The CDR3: CASGGLADLTYNEQFF. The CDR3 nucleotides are TGCGCCAGCGGGGGACTCGCCGATTTGACCTACAATGAGCAGTTCTTC.

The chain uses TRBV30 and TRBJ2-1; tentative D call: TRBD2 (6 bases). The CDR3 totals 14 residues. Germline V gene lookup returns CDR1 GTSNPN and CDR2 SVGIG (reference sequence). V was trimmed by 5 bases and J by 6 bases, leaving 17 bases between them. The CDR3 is CAWRSAGWSNEQFF. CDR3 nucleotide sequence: TGTGCCTGGCGCTCGGCGGGATGGAGCAATGAGCAGTTCTTC. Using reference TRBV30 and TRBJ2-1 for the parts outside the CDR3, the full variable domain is SQTIHQWPATLVQPVGSPLSLECTVEGTSNPNLYWYRQAAGRGLQLLFYSVGIGQISSEVPQNLSASRPQDRQFILSSKKLLLSDSGFYLCAWRSAGWSNEQFFGPGTRLTVL.

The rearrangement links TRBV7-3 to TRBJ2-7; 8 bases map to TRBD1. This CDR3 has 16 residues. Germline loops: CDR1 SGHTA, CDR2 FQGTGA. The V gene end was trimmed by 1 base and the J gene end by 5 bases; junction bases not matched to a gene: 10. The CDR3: CASSLILGGQANEQYF. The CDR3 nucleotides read TGTGCCAGCAGCTTAATCTTAGGGGGACAGGCGAACGAGCAGTACTTC.

The DNA of the CDR3 is TGTGCCAGCAGCCCAAAACAGGGTAGTGGATTACCCGGGGAGCTGTTTTTT. This gives the protein CASSPKQGSGLPGELFF. The chain recombines TRBV11-3 with TRBJ2-2; weak D call: TRBD1 (6 bases). V gave up 5 bases and J gave up 6 bases, with 22 bases separating them. The length of the CDR3 is 17 residues. Germline V gene sequence: CDR1 SGHNT, CDR2 YENEEA.

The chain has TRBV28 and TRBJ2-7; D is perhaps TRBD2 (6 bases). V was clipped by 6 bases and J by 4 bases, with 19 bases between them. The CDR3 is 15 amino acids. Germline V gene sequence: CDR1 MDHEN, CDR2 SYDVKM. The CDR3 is CASRPPAGIIYEQYF. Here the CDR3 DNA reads TGTGCCAGCAGGCCCCCCGCGGGGATTATTTACGAGCAGTACTTC.

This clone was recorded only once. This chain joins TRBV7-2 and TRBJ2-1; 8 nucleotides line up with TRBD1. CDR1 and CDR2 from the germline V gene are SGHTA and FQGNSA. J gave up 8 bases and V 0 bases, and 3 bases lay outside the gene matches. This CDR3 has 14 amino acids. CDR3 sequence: CASSLAGQGHEQFF. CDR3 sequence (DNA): TGTGCCAGCAGCTTAGCCGGACAGGGTCATGAGCAGTTCTTC.

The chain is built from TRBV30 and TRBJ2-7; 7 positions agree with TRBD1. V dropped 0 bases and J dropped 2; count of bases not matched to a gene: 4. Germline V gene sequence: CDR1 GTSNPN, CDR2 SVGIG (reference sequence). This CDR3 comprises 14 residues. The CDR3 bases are TGTGCCTGGAGTGTGGGACAGCCAACCTACGAGCAGTACTTC. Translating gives CAWSVGQPTYEQYF.

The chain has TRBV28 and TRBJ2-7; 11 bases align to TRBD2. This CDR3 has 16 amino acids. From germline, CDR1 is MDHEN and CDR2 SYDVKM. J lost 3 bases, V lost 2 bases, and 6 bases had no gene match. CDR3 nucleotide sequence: TGTGCCAGCAGTTTACTACTAGCGGGAGAACACTACGAGCAGTACTTC. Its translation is CASSLLLAGEHYEQYF. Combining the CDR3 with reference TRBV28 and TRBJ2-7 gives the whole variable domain DVKVTQSSRYLVKRTGEKVFLECVQDMDHENMFWYRQDPGLGLRLIYFSYDVKMKEKGDIPEGYSVSREKKERFSLILESASTNQTSMYLCASSLLLAGEHYEQYFGPGTRLTVT.

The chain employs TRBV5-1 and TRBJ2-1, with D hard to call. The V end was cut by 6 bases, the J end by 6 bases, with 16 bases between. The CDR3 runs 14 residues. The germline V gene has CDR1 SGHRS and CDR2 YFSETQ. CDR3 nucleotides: TGCGCCAGCACCCCGAGGCTCGAACGCAATGAGCAGTTCTTC. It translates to CASTPRLERNEQFF. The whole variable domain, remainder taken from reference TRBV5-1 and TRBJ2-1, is KAGVTQTPRYLIKTRGQQVTLSCSPISGHRSVSWYQQTPGQGLQFLFEYFSETQRNKGNFPGRFSGRQFSNSRSEMNVSTLELGDSALYLCASTPRLERNEQFFGPGTRLTVL.

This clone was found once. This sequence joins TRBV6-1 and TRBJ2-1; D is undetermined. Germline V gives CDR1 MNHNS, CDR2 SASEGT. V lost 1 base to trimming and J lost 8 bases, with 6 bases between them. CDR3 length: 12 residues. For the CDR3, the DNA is TGTGCCAGCAGTGAAGGTTTGTATGAGCAGTTCTTC. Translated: CASSEGLYEQFF.

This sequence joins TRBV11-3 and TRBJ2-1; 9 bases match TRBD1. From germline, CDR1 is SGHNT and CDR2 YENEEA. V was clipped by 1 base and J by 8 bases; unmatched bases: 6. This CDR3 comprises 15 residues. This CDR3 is CASSLVTGGSDEQFF. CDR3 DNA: TGTGCCAGCAGCTTAGTTACAGGGGGCTCCGATGAGCAGTTCTTC.

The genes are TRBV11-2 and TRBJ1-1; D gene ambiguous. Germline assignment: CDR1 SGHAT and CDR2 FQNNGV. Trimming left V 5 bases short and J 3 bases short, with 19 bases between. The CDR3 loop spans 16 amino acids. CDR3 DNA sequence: TGTGCCAGCAGCCTAAACGTCTTCAGATTGGACACTGAAGCTTTCTTT. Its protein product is CASSLNVFRLDTEAFF.

The CDR3 DNA sequence: TGCGCCAGCAGCTTGGATCGCGGAGTCGTGACAGATACGCAGTATTTT. The encoded protein is CASSLDRGVVTDTQYF. The J gene is TRBJ2-3, the V gene TRBV5-1; no clear D gene. The germline V gene encodes CDR1 SGHRS and CDR2 YFSETQ. The CDR3 has 16 amino acids. Deletions cut 0 bases from V and 3 bases from J, with 14 bases between.